The entry that follows covers one T cell receptor (beta chain) sequence. What it recognizes is unknown. Trimming pared 3 bases from V and 5 bases from J, leaving 10 bases between. CDR1 is LGHNA, CDR2 YNFKEQ, per germline. This CDR3 has 13 residues. The data were obtained in a study of cytomegalovirus exposure and HLA in healthy donors. Study outcomes and limitations: HLA restriction was apparent for most CMV-associated TCR beta chains in a later analysis. Whilst most TCR sequences proved rare, a subset of public TCRs occurred across many donors.

This PCR relied on a set of 60 Vbeta primers and 13 Jbeta primers. Original analysis: In a later analysis, some 80 million unique TCR beta chains included roughly 11 million shared by two or more donors. Sequencing was performed with immunoSEQ multiplex PCR; in TCRdb, only in-frame clones are kept and a portion is missing. That table supplies the V and J calls and clone size; D and trimming were determined from the DNA. In the table there are about 110,000 clones, approximately 82% of which are singletons. This TCR was sampled from a man aged 30-40 years in good health and CMV-seropositive. The specimen sequenced was PBMCs. The chain carries TRBV4-2 and TRBJ1-1, with D uncertain. Here the CDR3 DNA reads TGTGCCAGCAGCCATCACCGGGAGACTGAAGCTTTCTTT. Translating gives CASSHHRETEAFF.